This T cell receptor beta chain was recovered during a study of cytomegalovirus exposure and HLA in healthy donors. Points from the study as a whole: The study designated roughly 160 TCR beta chains cytomegalovirus-associated. Later, an analysis showed that TCR beta chains associated with HLA were more clonally expanded than others that were equally common.

Regarding this clone: The antigen is not known.

The CDR3 is made up of 16 amino acids. V was trimmed by 1 base and J by 0 bases, leaving 10 bases between them. Germline V CDR1 and CDR2: MGHRA, YSYEKL. The study ran its PCR with 60 Vbeta and 13 Jbeta primers. Generated by immunoSEQ multiplex PCR, the TCRdb table keeps only in-frame clones and is missing some. The data show 150,000 or so clones, with over 60% seen just once and roughly 4.2% held by the top ten. Specimen: PBMCs. The chain has TRBV4-1 and TRBJ2-4; a possible D gene is TRBD2 (6 bases). The receptor was derived from a woman in her 40s in good health and CMV-seronegative. The CDR3 nucleotides are TGCGCCAGCAGCCAAGGGTGGGACTTAGCCAAAAACATTCAGTACTTC. This gives the protein CASSQGWDLAKNIQYF.